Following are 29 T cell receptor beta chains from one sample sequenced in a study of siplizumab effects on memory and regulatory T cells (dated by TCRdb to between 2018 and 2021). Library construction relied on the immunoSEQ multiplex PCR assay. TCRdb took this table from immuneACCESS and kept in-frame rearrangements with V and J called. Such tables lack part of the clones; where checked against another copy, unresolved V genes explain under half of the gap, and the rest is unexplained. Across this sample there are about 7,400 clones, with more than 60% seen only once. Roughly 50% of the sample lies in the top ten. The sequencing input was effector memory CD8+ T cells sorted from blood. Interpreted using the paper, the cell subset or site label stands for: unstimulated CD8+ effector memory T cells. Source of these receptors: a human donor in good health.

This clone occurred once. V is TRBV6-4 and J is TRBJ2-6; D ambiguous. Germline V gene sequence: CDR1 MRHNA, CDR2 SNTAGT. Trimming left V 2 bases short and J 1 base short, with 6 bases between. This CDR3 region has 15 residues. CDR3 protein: CASSDGQSGANVLTF. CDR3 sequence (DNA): TGTGCCAGCAGTGACGGCCAGTCTGGGGCCAACGTCCTGACTTTC.

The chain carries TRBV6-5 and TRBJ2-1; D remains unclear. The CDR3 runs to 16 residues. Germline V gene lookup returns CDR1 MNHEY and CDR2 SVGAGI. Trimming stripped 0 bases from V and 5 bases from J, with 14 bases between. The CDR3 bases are TGTGCCAGCAGTTACTCGCCCCTGGTTGCGAACAATGAGCAGTTCTTC. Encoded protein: CASSYSPLVANNEQFF.

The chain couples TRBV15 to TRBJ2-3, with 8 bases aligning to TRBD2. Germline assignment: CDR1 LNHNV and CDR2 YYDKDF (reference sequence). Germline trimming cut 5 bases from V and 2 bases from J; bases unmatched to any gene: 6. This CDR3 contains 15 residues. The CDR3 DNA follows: TGTGCCACCAGCCCGGGGGGGTCGGACACAGATACGCAGTATTTT. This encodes CATSPGGSDTDTQYF.

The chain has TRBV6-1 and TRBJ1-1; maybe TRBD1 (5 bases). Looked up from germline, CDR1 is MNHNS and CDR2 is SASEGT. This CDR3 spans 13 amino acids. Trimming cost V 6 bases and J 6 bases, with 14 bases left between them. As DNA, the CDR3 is TGTGCCAGCAGCACTGGGGACGTTTCTGAAGCTTTCTTT. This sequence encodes CASSTGDVSEAFF.

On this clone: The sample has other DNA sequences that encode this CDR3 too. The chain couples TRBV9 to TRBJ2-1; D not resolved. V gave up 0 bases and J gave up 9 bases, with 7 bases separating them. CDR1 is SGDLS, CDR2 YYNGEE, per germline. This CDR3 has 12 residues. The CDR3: CASSVEKGEQFF. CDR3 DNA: TGTGCCAGCAGCGTAGAAAAGGGTGAGCAGTTCTTC.

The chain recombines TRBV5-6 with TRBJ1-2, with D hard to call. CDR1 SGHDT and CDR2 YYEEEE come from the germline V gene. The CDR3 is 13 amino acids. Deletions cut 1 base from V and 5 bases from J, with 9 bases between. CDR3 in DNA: TGTGCCAGCAGCTTGACCGTTCGGTATGGCTACACCTTC. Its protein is CASSLTVRYGYTF.

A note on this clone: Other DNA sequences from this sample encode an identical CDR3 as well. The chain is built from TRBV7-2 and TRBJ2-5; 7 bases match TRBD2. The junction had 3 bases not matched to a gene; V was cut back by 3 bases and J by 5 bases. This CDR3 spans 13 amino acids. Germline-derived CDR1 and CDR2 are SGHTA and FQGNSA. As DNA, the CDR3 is TGTGCCAGCAGCTTGGGGGGAGGGGAGACCCAGTACTTC. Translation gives CASSLGGGETQYF. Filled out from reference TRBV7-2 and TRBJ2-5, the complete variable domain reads GAGVSQSPSNKVTEKGKDVELRCDPISGHTALYWYRQSLGQGLEFLIYFQGNSAPDKSGLPSDRFSAERTGGSVSTLTIQRTQQEDSAVYLCASSLGGGETQYFGPGTRLLVL.

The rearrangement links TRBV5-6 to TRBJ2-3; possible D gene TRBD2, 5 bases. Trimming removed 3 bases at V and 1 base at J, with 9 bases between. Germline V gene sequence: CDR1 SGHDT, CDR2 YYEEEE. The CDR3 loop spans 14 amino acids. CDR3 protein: CASSWELGTDTQYF. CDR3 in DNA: TGTGCCAGCAGCTGGGAACTAGGCACAGATACGCAGTATTTT.

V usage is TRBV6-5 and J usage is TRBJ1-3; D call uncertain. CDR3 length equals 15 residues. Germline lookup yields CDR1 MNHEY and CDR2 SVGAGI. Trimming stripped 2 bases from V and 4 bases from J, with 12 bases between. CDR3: CASSYQEGSGNTIYF. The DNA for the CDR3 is TGTGCCAGCAGTTACCAAGAGGGATCAGGAAACACCATATATTTT.

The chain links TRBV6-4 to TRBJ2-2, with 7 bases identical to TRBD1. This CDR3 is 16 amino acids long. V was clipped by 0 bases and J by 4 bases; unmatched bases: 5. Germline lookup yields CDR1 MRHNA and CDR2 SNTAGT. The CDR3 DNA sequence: TGTGCCAGCAGTGACTCGAAGGACAGGACCACCGGGGAGCTGTTTTTT. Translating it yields CASSDSKDRTTGELFF.

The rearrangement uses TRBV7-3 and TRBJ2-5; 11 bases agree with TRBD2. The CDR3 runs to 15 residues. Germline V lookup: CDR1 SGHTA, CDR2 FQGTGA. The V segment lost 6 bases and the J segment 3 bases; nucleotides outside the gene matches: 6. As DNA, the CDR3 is TGTGCCAGCAGGCCTCCGGGACTAGCGGAAGAGACCCAGTACTTC. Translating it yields CASRPPGLAEETQYF.

The CDR3 loop is CASSTLAGVTDTQYF. The CDR3 DNA reads TGTGCCAGCAGTACCCTAGCGGGAGTGACAGATACGCAGTATTTT. The V gene is TRBV6-5, the J gene TRBJ2-3, with 10 bases fitting TRBD2. The CDR3 has 15 residues. Germline V CDR1 and CDR2: MNHEY, SVGAGI. The ends lost 5 bases at V and 3 bases at J; junction bases unmatched: 5.

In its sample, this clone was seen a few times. For the CDR3, the DNA is TGTGCCAGCAGCTTAGAGTACACAGATACGCAGTATTTT. As protein: CASSLEYTDTQYF. The chain uses TRBV7-8 and TRBJ2-3; D is undetermined. This CDR3 has 13 amino acids. V lost 1 base and J 2 bases, leaving 4 bases between the germline ends. Germline V lookup: CDR1 SGHVS, CDR2 FQNEAQ.

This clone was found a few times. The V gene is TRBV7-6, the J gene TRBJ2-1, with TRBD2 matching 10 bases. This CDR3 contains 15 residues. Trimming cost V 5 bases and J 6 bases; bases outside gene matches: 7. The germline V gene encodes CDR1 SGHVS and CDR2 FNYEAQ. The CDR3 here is CASSPGTSVINEQFF. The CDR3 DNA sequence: TGTGCCAGCAGCCCGGGGACTAGCGTAATCAATGAGCAGTTCTTC. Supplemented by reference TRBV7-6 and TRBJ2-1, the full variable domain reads GAGVSQSPRYKVTKRGQDVALRCDPISGHVSLYWYRQALGQGPEFLTYFNYEAQQDKSGLPNDRFSAERPEGSISTLTIQRTEQRDSAMYRCASSPGTSVINEQFFGPGTRLTVL.

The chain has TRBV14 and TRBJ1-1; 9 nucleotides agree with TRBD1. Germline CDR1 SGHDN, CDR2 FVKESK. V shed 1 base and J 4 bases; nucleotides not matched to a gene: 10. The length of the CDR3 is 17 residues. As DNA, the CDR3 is TGTGCCAGCAGCCAAGTTGAGGACAGGGGATTTGGCACTGAAGCTTTCTTT. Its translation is CASSQVEDRGFGTEAFF.

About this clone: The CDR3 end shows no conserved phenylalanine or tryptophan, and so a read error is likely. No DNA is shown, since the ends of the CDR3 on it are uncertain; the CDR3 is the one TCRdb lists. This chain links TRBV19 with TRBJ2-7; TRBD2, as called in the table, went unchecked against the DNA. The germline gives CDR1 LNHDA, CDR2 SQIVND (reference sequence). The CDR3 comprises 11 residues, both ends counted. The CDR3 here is CASFLAGGPDL.

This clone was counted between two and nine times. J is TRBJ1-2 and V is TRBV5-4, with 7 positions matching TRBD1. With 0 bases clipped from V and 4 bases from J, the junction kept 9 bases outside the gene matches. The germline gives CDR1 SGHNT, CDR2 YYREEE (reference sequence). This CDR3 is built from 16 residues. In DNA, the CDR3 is TGTGCCAGCAGCTTGGATAGCGCGACAGGGCGCTATGGCTACACCTTC. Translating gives CASSLDSATGRYGYTF.

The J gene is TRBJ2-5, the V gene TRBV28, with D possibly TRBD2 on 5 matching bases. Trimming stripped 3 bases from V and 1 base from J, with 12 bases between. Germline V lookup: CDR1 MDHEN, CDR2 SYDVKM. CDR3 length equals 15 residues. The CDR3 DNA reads TGTGCCAGCAGTTTCTGGGCGGCGGGCCAAGAGACCCAGTACTTC. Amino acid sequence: CASSFWAAGQETQYF.

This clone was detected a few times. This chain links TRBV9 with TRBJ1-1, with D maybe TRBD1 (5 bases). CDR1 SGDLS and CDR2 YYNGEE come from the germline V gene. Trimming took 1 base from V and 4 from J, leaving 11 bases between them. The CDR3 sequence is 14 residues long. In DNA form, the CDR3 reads TGTGCCAGCAGCGTAACCGGGACGAGCACTGAAGCTTTCTTT. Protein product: CASSVTGTSTEAFF.

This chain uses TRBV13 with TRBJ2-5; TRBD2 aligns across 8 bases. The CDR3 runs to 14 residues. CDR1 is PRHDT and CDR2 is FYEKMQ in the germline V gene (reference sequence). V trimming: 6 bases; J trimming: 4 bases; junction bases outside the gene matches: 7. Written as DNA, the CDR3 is TGTGCCAGCAGTCGTCCGGGAGGGGTAGAGACCCAGTACTTC. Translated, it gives CASSRPGGVETQYF. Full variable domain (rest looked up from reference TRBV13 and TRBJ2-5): AAGVIQSPRHLIKEKRETATLKCYPIPRHDTVYWYQQGPGQDPQFLISFYEKMQSDKGSIPDRFSAQQFSDYHSELNMSSLELGDSALYFCASSRPGGVETQYFGPGTRLLVL.

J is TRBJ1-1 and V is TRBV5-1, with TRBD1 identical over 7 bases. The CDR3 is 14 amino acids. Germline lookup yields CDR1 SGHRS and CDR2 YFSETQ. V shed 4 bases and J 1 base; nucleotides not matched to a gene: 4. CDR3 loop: CASSPDRANTEAFF. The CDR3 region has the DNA TGCGCCAGCAGCCCCGACAGGGCGAACACTGAAGCTTTCTTT.

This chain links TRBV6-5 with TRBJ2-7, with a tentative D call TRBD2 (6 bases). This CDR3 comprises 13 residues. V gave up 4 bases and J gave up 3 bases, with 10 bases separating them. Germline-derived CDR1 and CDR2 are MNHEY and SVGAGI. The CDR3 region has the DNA TGTGCCAGCAGTTTGACTAGTCGCTACGAGCAGTACTTC. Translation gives CASSLTSRYEQYF.

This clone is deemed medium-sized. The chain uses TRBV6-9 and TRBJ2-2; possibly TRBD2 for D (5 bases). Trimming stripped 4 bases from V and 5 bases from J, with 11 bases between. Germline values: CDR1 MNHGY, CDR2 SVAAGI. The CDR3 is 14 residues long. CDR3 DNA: TGTGCCAGCAGTTTCACTGGGGAGACCGGGGAGCTGTTTTTT. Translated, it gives CASSFTGETGELFF.

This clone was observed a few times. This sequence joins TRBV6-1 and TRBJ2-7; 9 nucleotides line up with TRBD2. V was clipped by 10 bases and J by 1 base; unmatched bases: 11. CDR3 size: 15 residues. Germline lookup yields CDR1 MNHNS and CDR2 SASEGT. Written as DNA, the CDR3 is TGTGCCATGGGGACTTTAGCGGGAGCTTCCTACGAGCAGTACTTC. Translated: CAMGTLAGASYEQYF.

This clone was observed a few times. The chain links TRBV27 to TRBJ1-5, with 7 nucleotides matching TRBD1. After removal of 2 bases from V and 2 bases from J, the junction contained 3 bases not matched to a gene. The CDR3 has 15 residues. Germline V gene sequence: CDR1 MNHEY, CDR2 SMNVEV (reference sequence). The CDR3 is CASSLGTGGNQPQHF. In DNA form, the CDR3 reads TGTGCCAGCAGTTTAGGTACAGGGGGCAATCAGCCCCAGCATTTT.

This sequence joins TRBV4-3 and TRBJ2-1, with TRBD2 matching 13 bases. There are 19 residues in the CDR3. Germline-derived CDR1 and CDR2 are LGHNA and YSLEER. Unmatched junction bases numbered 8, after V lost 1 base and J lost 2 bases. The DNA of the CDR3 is TGCGCCAGCAGCCAAGCCGGACTAGCGGGAGAGGTCACCTACAATGAGCAGTTCTTC. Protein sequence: CASSQAGLAGEVTYNEQFF.

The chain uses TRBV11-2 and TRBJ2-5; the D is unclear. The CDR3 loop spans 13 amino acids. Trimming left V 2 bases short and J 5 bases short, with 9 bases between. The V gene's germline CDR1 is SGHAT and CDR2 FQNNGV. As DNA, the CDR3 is TGTGCCAGCAGCTTAATCGTCCTGGAGACCCAGTACTTC. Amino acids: CASSLIVLETQYF.

Here the CDR3 reads CASSHDRLRWDTEAFF. The CDR3 DNA reads as TGTGCCAGCTCACATGACAGGTTAAGGTGGGACACTGAAGCTTTCTTT. The chain has TRBV18 and TRBJ1-1, with a weak D call TRBD1 (6 bases). CDR1 KGHSH and CDR2 LQKENI come from the germline V gene. This CDR3 spans 16 amino acids. The V and J ends lost 4 bases and 3 bases respectively, with 18 bases between them.

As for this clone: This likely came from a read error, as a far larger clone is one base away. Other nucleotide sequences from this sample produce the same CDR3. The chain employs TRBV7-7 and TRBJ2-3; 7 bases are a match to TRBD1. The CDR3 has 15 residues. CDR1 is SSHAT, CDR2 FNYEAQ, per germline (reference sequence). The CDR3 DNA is TGTGCTAGCAGCTTAGTAACAGGGGACACAGATACGCAGTATTTT. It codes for CASSLVTGDTDTQYF.